This TCR beta chain was captured by sequencing in a study of T-cell reconstitution after alpha-beta-depleted transplantation in children. Researchers prepared the TCRbeta library using unique molecular identifiers, the study reports. TCRdb re-called the PCR reads through MiXCR, storing one row per CDR3 protein. This sample carries about 600,000 distinct CDR3 sequences, roughly 23% of them seen once, and the ten largest clones take 14%. Points from the study as a whole: The authors attributed T-cell counts and diversity one year after transplant mostly to newly produced T cells. Some patients showed high day-60 TCRbeta diversity, which derived from surviving recipient T cells and thymic progenitors. Reportedly, roughly two months post-transplant, alpha-beta T cells arose from several hundred expanded graft clones.

This clonotype was seen ten or more times. The antigen is undetermined. Trimming removed 2 bases from V and 4 bases from J; junction bases left unmatched: 4. Germline CDR1 MNHEY, CDR2 SVGEGT. This CDR3 contains 15 residues. This chain joins TRBV6-2 or TRBV6-3 and TRBJ2-2, with TRBD1 identical over 7 bases. This sequence originates from a boy in the first two years of life who had a stem cell transplant for acute myeloid leukemia, so the T cells may come from the graft donor. The sample here was PBMCs, mostly from graft donor cells, taken 360 days after TCRalphabeta/CD19-depleted stem cell transplant. CDR3 DNA: TGTGCCAGCAGTTACGGGACAGAATTCACCGGGGAGCTGTTTTTT. Encoded protein: CASSYGTEFTGELFF.